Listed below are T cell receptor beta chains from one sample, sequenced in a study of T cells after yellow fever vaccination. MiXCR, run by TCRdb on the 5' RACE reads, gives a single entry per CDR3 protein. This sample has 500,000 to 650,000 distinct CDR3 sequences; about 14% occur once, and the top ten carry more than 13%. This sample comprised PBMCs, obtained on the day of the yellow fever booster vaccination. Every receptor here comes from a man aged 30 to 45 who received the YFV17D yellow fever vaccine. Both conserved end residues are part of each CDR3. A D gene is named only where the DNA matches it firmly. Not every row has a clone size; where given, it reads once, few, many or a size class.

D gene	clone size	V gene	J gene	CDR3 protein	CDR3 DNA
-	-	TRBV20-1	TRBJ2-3	CSAHPPYGGTDTQYF	TGCAGTGCCCACCCCCCTTATGGCGGCACAGATACGCAGTATTTT
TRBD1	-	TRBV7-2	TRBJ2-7	CASSSGQGRTYEQYF	TGTGCCAGCAGCTCGGGACAGGGGCGAACCTACGAGCAGTACTTC
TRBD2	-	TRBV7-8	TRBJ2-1	CASRPGLAGGSIREQFF	TGTGCCAGCAGACCGGGACTAGCGGGAGGAAGTATAAGGGAGCAGTTCTTC
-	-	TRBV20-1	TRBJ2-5	CSASFAQTQETQYF	TGCAGTGCTAGCTTCGCGCAAACCCAAGAGACCCAGTACTTC
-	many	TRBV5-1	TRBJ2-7	CASSLDSGPNGYEQYF	TGCGCCAGCAGCTTGGATTCCGGGCCAAACGGCTACGAGCAGTACTTC
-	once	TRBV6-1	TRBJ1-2	CASTTEGRGGYTF	TGTGCCAGCACCACCGAGGGGAGAGGTGGCTACACCTTC
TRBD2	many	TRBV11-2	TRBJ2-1	CASSRQRENFNEQFF	TGTGCCAGCAGCCGACAGCGGGAGAATTTTAATGAGCAGTTCTTC
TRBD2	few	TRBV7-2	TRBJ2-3	CASSPEREDTQYF	TGTGCCAGCAGCCCAGAGCGGGAAGATACGCAGTATTTT
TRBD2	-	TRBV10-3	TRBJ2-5	CAISESTGTSGKETQYF	TGTGCCATCAGTGAGTCAACCGGGACTAGCGGGAAAGAGACCCAGTACTTC
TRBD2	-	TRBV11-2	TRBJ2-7	CASSLSAGVEQYF	TGTGCCAGCAGCTTATCTGCGGGAGTCGAGCAGTACTTC
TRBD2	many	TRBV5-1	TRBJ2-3	CASSPRTARLAGDLDTQYF	TGCGCCAGCAGCCCGAGGACAGCTCGACTAGCGGGAGACCTAGATACGCAGTATTTT
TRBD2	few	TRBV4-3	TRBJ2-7	CASSHRATPGLAGKYEQYF	TGCGCCAGCAGCCACAGAGCTACGCCGGGACTAGCGGGAAAATACGAGCAGTACTTC
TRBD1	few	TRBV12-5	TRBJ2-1	CASGLAIGTGDNEQFF	TGTGCTAGTGGTTTGGCCATCGGGACAGGGGATAATGAGCAGTTCTTC
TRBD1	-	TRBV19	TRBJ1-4	CASTRGQMNEKLFF	TGTGCCAGTACCAGGGGACAGATGAATGAAAAACTGTTTTTT
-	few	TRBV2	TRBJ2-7	CASTPVSGTPSYEQYF	TGTGCCAGCACACCTGTCTCCGGGACACCATCCTACGAGCAGTACTTC
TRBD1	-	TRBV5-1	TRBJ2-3	CASSPPGTGTGDTQYF	TGCGCCAGCAGCCCCCCCGGGACAGGGACCGGCGATACGCAGTATTTT
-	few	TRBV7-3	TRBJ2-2	CASSLNLGTTGELFF	TGTGCCAGCAGCTTAAATCTGGGAACCACCGGGGAGCTGTTTTTT
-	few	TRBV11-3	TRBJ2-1	CASSFRDGGVNEQFF	TGTGCCAGCAGCTTCAGGGACGGAGGGGTAAATGAGCAGTTCTTC
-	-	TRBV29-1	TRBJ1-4	CSVSGMDEKLFF	TGCAGCGTTTCGGGAATGGATGAAAAACTGTTTTTT
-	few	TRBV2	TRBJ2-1	CASSEDGDEQFF	TGTGCCAGCAGTGAAGACGGCGATGAGCAGTTCTTC
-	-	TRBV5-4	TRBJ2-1	CASSGGTHNEQFF	TGTGCCAGTAGTGGAGGGACCCACAATGAGCAGTTCTTC
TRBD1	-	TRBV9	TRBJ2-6	CASSATGGFSGANVLTF	TGTGCCAGCAGCGCAACAGGGGGCTTTTCTGGGGCCAACGTCCTGACTTTC
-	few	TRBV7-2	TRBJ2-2	CASRLGGSRTGELFF	TGTGCCAGCCGGCTCGGAGGGAGCCGAACCGGGGAGCTGTTTTTT
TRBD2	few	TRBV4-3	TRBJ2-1	CASSPDGAGGGEQFF	TGCGCCAGCAGCCCAGACGGAGCGGGAGGAGGTGAGCAGTTCTTC
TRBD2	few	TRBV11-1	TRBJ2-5	CASSVSLAGLAGGLSGETQYF	TGTGCCAGCAGCGTATCACTGGCCGGACTAGCGGGGGGCTTATCCGGGGAGACCCAGTACTTC
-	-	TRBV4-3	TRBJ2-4	CASSQVAGKNIQYF	TGCGCCAGCAGCCAAGTAGCAGGCAAAAACATTCAGTACTTC
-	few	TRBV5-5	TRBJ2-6	CASQSGANVLTF	TGTGCCTCCCAATCCGGGGCCAACGTCCTGACTTTC
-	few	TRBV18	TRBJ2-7	CASSPPASRYEQYF	TGTGCCAGCTCACCACCTGCTAGCAGGTACGAGCAGTACTTC
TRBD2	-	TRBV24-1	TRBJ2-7	CATSDPLAGAYEQYF	TGTGCCACCAGTGACCCACTAGCGGGAGCCTACGAGCAGTACTTC
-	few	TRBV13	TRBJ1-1	CASSLAPRTAFF	TGTGCCAGCAGCTTAGCACCCAGGACAGCTTTCTTT
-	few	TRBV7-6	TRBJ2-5	CASRWTAQETQYF	TGTGCCAGCAGATGGACAGCCCAAGAGACCCAGTACTTC
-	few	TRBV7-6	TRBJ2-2	CASSLAGLRVGELFF	TGTGCCAGCAGCTTAGCAGGGCTAAGAGTCGGGGAGCTGTTTTTT